One T cell receptor (beta chain) is described in this entry. The germline gives CDR1 SQVTM, CDR2 ANQGSEA. V dropped 2 bases and J dropped 3 bases, with 8 bases sitting between them. The CDR3 covers 12 residues. The sample originates from a study of control samples from healthy donors and cancer patients. Sequencing used immunoSEQ multiplex PCR; TCRdb keeps in-frame clones, though not all of them. The sample yields about 150,000 clones, 91% seen once. This TCR came from a middle-aged woman in good health. The sequenced sample consisted of blood. The chain couples TRBV29-1 to TRBJ2-7, with D maybe TRBD2 (6 bases). The CDR3 nucleotides are TGCAGCGTTGAACTGGGGGGCTACGAGCAGTACTTC. Residues: CSVELGGYEQYF.